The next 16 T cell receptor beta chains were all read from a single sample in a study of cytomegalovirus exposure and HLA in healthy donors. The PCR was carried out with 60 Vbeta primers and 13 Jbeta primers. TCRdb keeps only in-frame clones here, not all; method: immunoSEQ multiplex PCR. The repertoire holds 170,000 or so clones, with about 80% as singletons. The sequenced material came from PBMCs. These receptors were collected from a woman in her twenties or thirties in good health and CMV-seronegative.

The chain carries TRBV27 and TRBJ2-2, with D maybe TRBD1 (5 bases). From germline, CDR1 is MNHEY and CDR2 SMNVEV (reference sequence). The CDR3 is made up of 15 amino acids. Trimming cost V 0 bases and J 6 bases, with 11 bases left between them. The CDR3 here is CASSLSPGSAGELFF. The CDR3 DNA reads TGTGCCAGCAGTTTATCGCCAGGGTCGGCCGGGGAGCTGTTTTTT.

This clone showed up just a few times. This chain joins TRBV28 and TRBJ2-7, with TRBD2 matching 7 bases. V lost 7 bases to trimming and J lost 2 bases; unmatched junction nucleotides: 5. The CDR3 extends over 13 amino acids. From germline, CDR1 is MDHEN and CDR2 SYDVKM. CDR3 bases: TGTGCCAGCACCCGAGCGGGACCCTACGAGCAGTACTTC. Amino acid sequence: CASTRAGPYEQYF.

The DNA of the CDR3 is TGTGCCAGCAGCTTGGCCCGTCAGGGCGAGCAGTACTTC. This sequence encodes CASSLARQGEQYF. The chain combines TRBV5-4 with TRBJ2-7; D may be TRBD1 (5 bases). This CDR3 has 13 residues. Germline values: CDR1 SGHNT, CDR2 YYREEE (reference sequence). Trimming removed 0 bases at V and 6 bases at J, with 10 bases between.

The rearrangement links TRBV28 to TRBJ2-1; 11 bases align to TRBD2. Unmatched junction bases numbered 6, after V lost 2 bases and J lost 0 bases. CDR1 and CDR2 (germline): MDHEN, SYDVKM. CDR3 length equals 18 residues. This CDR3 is CASSLPTSGTYSYNEQFF. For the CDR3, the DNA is TGTGCCAGCAGTTTACCGACTAGCGGGACCTACTCCTACAATGAGCAGTTCTTC.

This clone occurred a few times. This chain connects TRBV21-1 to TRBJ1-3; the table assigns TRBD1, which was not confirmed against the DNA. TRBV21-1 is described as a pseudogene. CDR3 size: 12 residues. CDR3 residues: CASSNRSGGEYF. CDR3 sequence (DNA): TGTGCCAGCAGCAATCGTTCAGGGGGCGAATATTTT.

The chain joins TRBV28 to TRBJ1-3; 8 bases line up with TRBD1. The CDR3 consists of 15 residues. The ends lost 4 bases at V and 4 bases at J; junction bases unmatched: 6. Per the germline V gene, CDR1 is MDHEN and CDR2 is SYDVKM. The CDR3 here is CASSSQGARGNTIYF. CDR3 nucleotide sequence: TGTGCCAGCAGTTCCCAGGGGGCGCGAGGAAACACCATATATTTT.

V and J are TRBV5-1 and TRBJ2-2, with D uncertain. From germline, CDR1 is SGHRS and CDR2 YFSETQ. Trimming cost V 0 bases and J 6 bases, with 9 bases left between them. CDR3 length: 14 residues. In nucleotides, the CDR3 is TGCGCCAGCAGCTTGGAAACCTACCCCGGGGAGCTGTTTTTT. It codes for CASSLETYPGELFF.

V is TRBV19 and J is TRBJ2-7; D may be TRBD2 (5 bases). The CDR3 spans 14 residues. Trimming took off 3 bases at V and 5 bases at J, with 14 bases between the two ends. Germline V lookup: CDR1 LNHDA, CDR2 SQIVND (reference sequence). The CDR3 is CASSIVLATNEQYF. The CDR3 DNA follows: TGTGCCAGTAGTATTGTGTTAGCGACCAACGAGCAGTACTTC.

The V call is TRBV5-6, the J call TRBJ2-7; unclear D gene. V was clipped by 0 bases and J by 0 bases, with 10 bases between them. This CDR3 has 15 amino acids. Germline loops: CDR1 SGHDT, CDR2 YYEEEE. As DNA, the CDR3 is TGTGCCAGCAGCTTGGGGCAGGCAAACTCCTACGAGCAGTACTTC. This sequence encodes CASSLGQANSYEQYF.

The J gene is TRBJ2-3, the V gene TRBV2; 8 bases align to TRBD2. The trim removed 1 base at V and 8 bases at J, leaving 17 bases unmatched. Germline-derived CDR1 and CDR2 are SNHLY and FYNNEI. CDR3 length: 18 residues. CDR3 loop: CASSEGTRGGGRAVTQYF. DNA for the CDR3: TGTGCCAGCAGTGAAGGGACTCGAGGCGGGGGGAGGGCGGTTACGCAGTATTTT.

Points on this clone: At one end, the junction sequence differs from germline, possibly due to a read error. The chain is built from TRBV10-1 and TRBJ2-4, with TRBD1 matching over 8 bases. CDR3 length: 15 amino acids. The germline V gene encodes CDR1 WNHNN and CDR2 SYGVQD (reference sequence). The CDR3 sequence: CASSESGTGKNSQYF. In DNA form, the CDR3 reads TGCGCCAGCAGTGAGTCGGGGACAGGAAAAAACAGTCAGTACTTC.

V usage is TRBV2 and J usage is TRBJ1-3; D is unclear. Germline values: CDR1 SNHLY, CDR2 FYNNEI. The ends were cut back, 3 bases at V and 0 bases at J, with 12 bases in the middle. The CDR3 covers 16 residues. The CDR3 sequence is CASSDARRSSGNTIYF. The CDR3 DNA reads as TGTGCCAGCAGTGACGCCAGACGGAGCTCTGGAAACACCATATATTTT.

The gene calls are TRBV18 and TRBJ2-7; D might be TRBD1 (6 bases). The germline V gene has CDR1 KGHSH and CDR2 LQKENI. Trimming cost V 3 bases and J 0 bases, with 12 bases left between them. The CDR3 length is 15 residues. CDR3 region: CASSPQNRDSYEQYF. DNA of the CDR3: TGTGCCAGCTCACCCCAAAACAGGGACTCCTACGAGCAGTACTTC.

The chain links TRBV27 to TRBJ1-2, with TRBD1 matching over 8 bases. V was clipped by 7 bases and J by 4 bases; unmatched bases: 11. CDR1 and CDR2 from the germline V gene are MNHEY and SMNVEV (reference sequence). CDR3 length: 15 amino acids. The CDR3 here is CASTQGQGLGYGYTF. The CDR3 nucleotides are TGTGCCAGCACCCAAGGACAGGGATTAGGCTATGGCTACACCTTC.

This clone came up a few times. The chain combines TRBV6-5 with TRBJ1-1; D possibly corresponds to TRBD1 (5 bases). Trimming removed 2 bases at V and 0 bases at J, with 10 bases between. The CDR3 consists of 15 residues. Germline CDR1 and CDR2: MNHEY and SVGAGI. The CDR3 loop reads CASSYGARVNTEAFF. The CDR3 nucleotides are TGTGCCAGCAGTTACGGGGCTAGGGTGAACACTGAAGCTTTCTTT.

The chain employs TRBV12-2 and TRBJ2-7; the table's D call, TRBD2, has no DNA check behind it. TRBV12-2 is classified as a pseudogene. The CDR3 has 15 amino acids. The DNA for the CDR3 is TGTGCAAGTCGCCTACCCGGGACTGAGTTCTACGAGCAGTACTTC. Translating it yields CASRLPGTEFYEQYF.